Presented here are 27 T cell receptor beta chains from one specimen sequenced in a study of blood T cell repertoires in COVID-19 (dated by TCRdb to 2020 to 2022). The library was prepared using the immunoSEQ multiplex PCR assay. TCRdb stores this immuneACCESS table with in-frame sequences only. Part of the clones is absent; in the studies checked, under half of the shortfall reflects unresolved V genes, and no reason is known for the rest. The sample table shows around 460,000 clones, and roughly 89% are seen once. 0.8% to 1% of the sample is in the top ten clones. The sequencing sample was made of peripheral blood. These receptor sequences come from a man between 18 and 35 years old with COVID-19, enrolled during active disease.

This sequence joins TRBV27 and TRBJ2-5; perhaps TRBD1 as D (6 bases). V was pared by 4 bases and J by 3 bases, with 15 bases between. CDR1 is MNHEY and CDR2 is SMNVEV in the germline V gene (reference sequence). The CDR3 consists of 15 residues. The CDR3 region is CASSSNQPGEETQYF. The CDR3, as DNA: TGTGCCAGCAGTTCAAACCAACCAGGGGAAGAGACCCAGTACTTC.

This rearrangement joins TRBV6-1 to TRBJ1-5; 7 nucleotides line up with TRBD1. CDR3 length: 13 amino acids. The ends lost 1 base at V and 6 bases at J; junction bases unmatched: 0. Germline CDR1 reads MNHNS; CDR2 reads SASEGT. The CDR3 DNA follows: TGTGCCAGCAGTGAAGGACAGGGTCAGCCCCAGCATTTT. This sequence encodes CASSEGQGQPQHF.

This clone was seen only once. The rearrangement uses TRBV11-2 and TRBJ2-7; TRBD1 matches at 9 bases. CDR3 length: 12 residues. V lost 5 bases and J lost 6; bases outside the gene matches: 2. From germline, CDR1 is SGHAT and CDR2 FQNNGV. The CDR3 bases are TGTGCCAGCAGCAAGACAGGGGGCGAGCAGTACTTC. This codes for CASSKTGGEQYF.

The chain has TRBV7-2 and TRBJ2-1; 8 bases match TRBD2. The ends lost 4 bases at V and 4 bases at J; junction bases unmatched: 6. From germline, CDR1 is SGHTA and CDR2 FQGNSA. The CDR3 runs 15 residues. CDR3 DNA sequence: TGTGCCAGCAGCTACGCTAGCGGGCCATACAATGAGCAGTTCTTC. Amino acid sequence: CASSYASGPYNEQFF.

CDR3 sequence (DNA): TGCAGCGTCGACAGGAGCTCCTACAATGAGCAGTTCTTC. It encodes CSVDRSSYNEQFF. This sequence joins TRBV29-1 and TRBJ2-1, with D maybe TRBD1 (6 bases). Trimming took 6 bases from V and 0 from J, leaving 9 bases between them. The germline V gene encodes CDR1 SQVTM and CDR2 ANQGSEA. The CDR3 extends over 13 amino acids.

This clone came up a few times. The chain links TRBV11-2 to TRBJ1-2; D not certain. The germline gives CDR1 SGHAT, CDR2 FQNNGV. CDR3 size: 15 residues. V was cut by 5 bases and J by 1 base, with 14 bases left in between. The CDR3 DNA reads TGTGCCAGCAGCAGGCCGGCACTACATAACTATGGCTACACCTTC. This translates into CASSRPALHNYGYTF. The variable domain in full, with the rest retrieved from reference TRBV11-2 and TRBJ1-2, is EAGVAQSPRYKIIEKRQSVAFWCNPISGHATLYWYQQILGQGPKLLIQFQNNGVVDDSQLPKDRFSAERLKGVDSTLKIQPAKLEDSAVYLCASSRPALHNYGYTFGSGTRLTVV.

This rearrangement joins TRBV6-1 to TRBJ1-1, with D maybe TRBD1 (5 bases). This CDR3 has 14 residues. Looked up from germline, CDR1 is MNHNS and CDR2 is SASEGT. V lost 3 bases and J lost 6, with 14 bases in between. This CDR3 reads CASSEVLGEAEAFF. CDR3 DNA sequence: TGTGCCAGCAGTGAGGTACTAGGGGAGGCTGAAGCTTTCTTT.

This clone was detected a few times. V and J are TRBV11-3 and TRBJ2-1; the D gene is possibly TRBD2 (5 bases). The germline CDR1 and CDR2 sequences are SGHNT and YENEEA. This CDR3 has 15 residues. Trimming removed 5 bases at V and 0 bases at J, with 11 bases between. CDR3 in DNA: TGTGCCAGCAGCCTTAGCGTGAGCTCCTACAATGAGCAGTTCTTC. Protein sequence: CASSLSVSSYNEQFF.

V gene TRBV30 combines with J gene TRBJ2-3, with 7 bases fitting TRBD2. The CDR3 totals 20 residues. CDR1 and CDR2 (germline): GTSNPN, SVGIG (reference sequence). Germline trimming cut 0 bases from V and 1 base from J; bases unmatched to any gene: 19. The CDR3 DNA reads TGTGCCTGGAGTGTACTGTCCGGGAGGTATACTCGCCCTCGCACAGATACGCAGTATTTT. Protein: CAWSVLSGRYTRPRTDTQYF.

Written as DNA, the CDR3 is TGTGCCAGCAGCTTCCCGACAGGGGGCGTCGACACTGAAGCTTTCTTT. It codes for CASSFPTGGVDTEAFF. The rearrangement uses TRBV7-9 and TRBJ1-1, with 10 bases identical to TRBD1. CDR3 length equals 16 residues. V was pared by 3 bases and J by 3 bases, with 7 bases of the junction left unmatched. CDR1 is SEHNR, CDR2 FQNEAQ, per germline (reference sequence).

This clone was seen a single time. J is TRBJ1-1 and V is TRBV5-1; 11 nucleotides match TRBD1. The CDR3 runs 16 residues. Germline V lookup: CDR1 SGHRS, CDR2 YFSETQ. Trimming took 4 bases from V and 4 from J; bases not matched to a gene: 9. The CDR3 here is CASSQSPGTGGTEAFF. The CDR3 DNA sequence: TGCGCCAGCAGCCAGAGTCCCGGGACAGGGGGCACTGAAGCTTTCTTT.

This CDR3 reads CASSYAGPQDTIYF. CDR3 coding DNA: TGTGCCAGCAGTTATGCAGGGCCCCAAGACACCATATATTTT. The V and J genes are TRBV6-5 and TRBJ1-3, with D maybe TRBD1 (5 bases). CDR3 size: 14 residues. Trimming left V 3 bases short and J 8 bases short, with 14 bases between. CDR1 is MNHEY and CDR2 is SVGAGI in the germline V gene.

This clone was seen repeatedly, ten times or more. The chain links TRBV4-1 to TRBJ2-7; TRBD2 agrees at 11 bases. CDR3 length: 16 amino acids. From germline, CDR1 is MGHRA and CDR2 YSYEKL. J lost 0 bases, V lost 3 bases, and 4 bases had no gene match. DNA of the CDR3: TGCGCCAGCAGCCACACTAGCGGGGGCCCCTCCTACGAGCAGTACTTC. Its protein product is CASSHTSGGPSYEQYF.

The chain joins TRBV6-1 to TRBJ2-7; the match to TRBD2 covers 14 bases. The CDR3 runs to 18 residues. From germline, CDR1 is MNHNS and CDR2 SASEGT. Trimming cost V 4 bases and J 2 bases; bases outside gene matches: 10. CDR3 coding DNA: TGTGCCAGCAGTGGCACCGGGACTAGCGGGGGATCTCCCTACGAGCAGTACTTC. Its translation: CASSGTGTSGGSPYEQYF.

The genes are TRBV6-5 and TRBJ2-2, with 8 bases lining up with TRBD2. CDR3 length: 16 amino acids. V trimming: 2 bases; J trimming: 4 bases; junction bases outside the gene matches: 6. CDR1 and CDR2 (germline): MNHEY, SVGAGI. The CDR3 DNA reads as TGTGCCAGCAGTTACCGCGGGAGGCCAATCACCGGGGAGCTGTTTTTT. Residues: CASSYRGRPITGELFF.

The chain combines TRBV19 with TRBJ1-5; no firm D call. V was shortened by 10 bases and J by 0 bases, with 13 bases between the two germline ends. Germline V gene lookup returns CDR1 LNHDA and CDR2 SQIVND (reference sequence). This CDR3 spans 14 amino acids. CDR3 nucleotide sequence: TGTGCCACCGGAGTTGGACTTAGCAATCAGCCCCAGCATTTT. Amino acids: CATGVGLSNQPQHF.

The V and J genes are TRBV21-1 and TRBJ2-5; TRBD2 is taken as the D call from the table, unchecked against the DNA. TRBV21-1 is a pseudogene locus. The CDR3 runs to 24 residues. CDR3 in amino acids: CASSKLHQDVRRSELSAIQETQYF. DNA of the CDR3: TGTGCCAGCAGCAAATTACACCAAGACGTCCGTAGATCGGAGCTATCCGCGATACAAGAGACCCAGTACTTC.

V usage is TRBV6-5 and J usage is TRBJ1-1, with TRBD1 identical over 8 bases. V trimming: 6 bases; J trimming: 5 bases; junction bases outside the gene matches: 11. The V gene's germline CDR1 is MNHEY and CDR2 SVGAGI. This CDR3 spans 15 amino acids. This CDR3 reads CASSTLGTGGTEAFF. CDR3 nucleotide sequence: TGTGCCAGCAGCACCCTGGGGACAGGCGGAACTGAAGCTTTCTTT.

In regard to this clone: At the DNA level, this CDR3 is encoded by other sequences in the same sample as well. The V gene is TRBV15, the J gene TRBJ1-1; no definite D call. CDR3 length: 14 residues. Germline assignment: CDR1 LNHNV and CDR2 YYDKDF (reference sequence). The V end was cut by 0 bases, the J end by 1 base, with 6 bases between. The CDR3 here is CATSRDRGNTEAFF. CDR3 nucleotide sequence: TGTGCCACCAGCAGAGATCGAGGGAACACTGAAGCTTTCTTT.

The chain carries TRBV2 and TRBJ2-7; D is ambiguous. The CDR3 runs 11 residues. Germline lookup yields CDR1 SNHLY and CDR2 FYNNEI. V lost 4 bases and J 7 bases, leaving 8 bases between the germline ends. CDR3 sequence: CASSVAVEQYF. Here the CDR3 DNA reads TGTGCCAGCAGTGTAGCCGTGGAGCAGTACTTC.

V and J are TRBV11-2 and TRBJ2-3; TRBD2 is a possible D gene (6 bases). Trimming removed 1 base at V and 2 bases at J, with 13 bases between. CDR3 length equals 16 residues. The germline V gene has CDR1 SGHAT and CDR2 FQNNGV. CDR3 nucleotide sequence: TGTGCCAGCAGCTTAGGCCCGACTAGAAACACAGATACGCAGTATTTT. It yields the protein CASSLGPTRNTDTQYF.

The chain is built from TRBV6-5 and TRBJ2-3, with TRBD2 as a possible D gene (6 bases). Germline V gene data show CDR1 as MNHEY and CDR2 as SVGAGI. Trimming pared 6 bases from V and 3 bases from J, leaving 16 bases between. This CDR3 spans 15 amino acids. The CDR3 is CASRLVAGTTDTQYF. The CDR3 DNA sequence: TGTGCCAGCAGGCTCGTCGCGGGAACGACAGATACGCAGTATTTT.

This clone appeared a single time. The chain couples TRBV19 to TRBJ2-7, with 8 bases lining up with TRBD1. This CDR3 contains 14 residues. The junction had 3 bases not matched to a gene; V was cut back by 4 bases and J by 1 base. CDR1 is LNHDA, CDR2 SQIVND, per germline (reference sequence). Here the CDR3 reads CASSKRQGSYEQYF. The CDR3 coding sequence is TGTGCCAGTAGTAAAAGACAGGGGTCCTACGAGCAGTACTTC.

This chain uses TRBV18 with TRBJ2-3; 7 bases align to TRBD1. V was pared by 2 bases and J by 4 bases, with 6 bases of the junction left unmatched. This CDR3 contains 15 residues. Germline CDR1 is KGHSH and CDR2 is LQKENI. The CDR3: CASSPKGAGADTQYF. The DNA of the CDR3 is TGTGCCAGCTCACCAAAGGGGGCCGGGGCAGATACGCAGTATTTT.

This chain uses TRBV30 with TRBJ2-4, with 9 bases matching TRBD1. CDR1 is GTSNPN, CDR2 SVGIG, per germline (reference sequence). The CDR3 is 15 residues long. After removal of 4 bases from V and 0 bases from J, the junction contained 4 bases not matched to a gene. The CDR3 protein is CAWTTGGAAKNIQYF. The CDR3 DNA reads TGTGCCTGGACCACAGGGGGCGCAGCCAAAAACATTCAGTACTTC.

The V and J genes are TRBV11-2 and TRBJ2-7; a weak D match, TRBD2 (6 bases). The CDR3 has 17 residues. The ends were cut back, 0 bases at V and 3 bases at J, with 18 bases in the middle. Germline CDR1 SGHAT, CDR2 FQNNGV. The CDR3 here is CASSLDGRDLGIYEQYF. The CDR3 nucleotides read TGTGCCAGCAGCTTAGATGGCCGGGACTTGGGGATCTACGAGCAGTACTTC.

The V and J genes are TRBV27 and TRBJ2-7, with D possibly TRBD2 on 5 matching bases. This CDR3 spans 13 amino acids. Looked up from germline, CDR1 is MNHEY and CDR2 is SMNVEV (reference sequence). V lost 6 bases and J 3 bases, leaving 12 bases between the germline ends. CDR3 nucleotide sequence: TGTGCCAGCAGAAAGCGGACGGACTACGAGCAGTACTTC. Amino acid sequence: CASRKRTDYEQYF.